The rows below give T cell receptor beta chains drawn from one sample of a study of OX40 agonist ivuxolimab in advanced cancers. The assay was immunoSEQ multiplex PCR, and TCRdb's table has in-frame clones only and misses some. This sample has about 60,000 clones; over 80% occur once, and the top ten carry under 3.5%. The sequencing here drew on CD4+ or CD8+ T cells sorted from blood, taken in a trial of the OX40 agonist ivuxolimab. These receptors were taken from an adult with an advanced solid tumor such as melanoma, head and neck, liver or kidney cancer. Both conserved end residues are part of each CDR3. D genes are given only for firm matches. Clone sizes are given selectively: once, few, many, or a class where the clone is expanded.

V	J	D	size	CDR3	DNA
TRBV7-6	TRBJ2-3	TRBD1	NA	CASSWGQGTDTQYF	TGTGCCAGCAGCTGGGGACAGGGAACAGATACGCAGTATTTT
TRBV7-2	TRBJ1-5	NA	NA	CASSRQGLNQPQHF	TGTGCCAGCAGCCGCCAGGGGCTCAATCAGCCCCAGCATTTT
TRBV28	TRBJ2-5	NA	NA	CASRAGFSPATQYF	TGTGCCAGCAGGGCAGGTTTCTCCCCGGCGACCCAGTACTTC
TRBV11-2	TRBJ2-1	NA	NA	CASSLAGFVDYNEQFF	TGTGCCAGCAGCTTAGCCGGCTTTGTGGACTACAATGAGCAGTTCTTC
TRBV7-2	TRBJ2-7	TRBD1	NA	CASSWGQGLYEQYF	TGTGCCAGCAGCTGGGGACAGGGTCTGTACGAGCAGTACTTC
TRBV18	TRBJ2-1	NA	NA	CASSLSNEQFF	TGTGCCAGCTCACTGTCCAATGAGCAGTTCTTC
TRBV6-1	TRBJ2-3	TRBD1	NA	CAVQGPQPTDTQYF	TGTGCCGTACAGGGGCCACAGCCCACAGATACGCAGTATTTT
TRBV19	TRBJ2-1	NA	once	CASSTLGPRDEQFF	TGTGCCAGTAGTACTCTTGGGCCTCGGGATGAGCAGTTCTTC
TRBV27	TRBJ2-4	TRBD1	few	CASSLSKGARYIQYF	TGTGCCAGCAGTTTATCTAAGGGGGCGAGGTACATTCAGTACTTC
TRBV6-5	TRBJ1-3	TRBD1	NA	CASSSTGVGNTIYF	TGTGCCAGCAGTTCGACAGGGGTCGGAAACACCATATATTTT
TRBV15	TRBJ1-4	NA	NA	CATSRQGFRANEKLFF	TGTGCCACCAGCAGACAGGGATTTCGAGCTAATGAAAAACTGTTTTTT
TRBV7-2	TRBJ2-7	NA	NA	CASSLAAGETYEQYF	TGTGCCAGCAGCTTAGCGGCAGGGGAAACCTACGAGCAGTACTTC
TRBV28	TRBJ1-1	NA	NA	CASRGPDTEAFF	TGTGCCAGCAGGGGACCGGACACTGAAGCTTTCTTT
TRBV4-3	TRBJ2-2	TRBD2	NA	CASSQESAGGSRELFF	TGCGCCAGCAGCCAAGAGTCAGCGGGAGGTAGCAGGGAGCTGTTTTTT
TRBV6-5	TRBJ1-6	NA	once	CASSYAGGLNNSPLHF	TGTGCCAGCAGTTACGCGGGGGGACTAAATAATTCACCCCTCCACTTT
TRBV30	TRBJ1-6	NA	NA	CAWATDMNYNSPLHF	TGTGCCTGGGCCACGGACATGAACTATAATTCACCCCTCCACTTT
TRBV18	TRBJ2-1	NA	once	CASSQGQSSYNEQFF	TGTGCCAGCTCACAGGGCCAGAGCTCCTACAATGAGCAGTTCTTC
TRBV18	TRBJ1-1	TRBD1	NA	CASSASGGNTEAFF	TGTGCCAGCTCAGCCTCAGGGGGCAACACTGAAGCTTTCTTT
TRBV13	TRBJ1-2	NA	NA	CASRKAGGHYGYTF	TGTGCCAGCAGAAAGGCCGGGGGACACTATGGCTACACCTTC
TRBV7-3	TRBJ2-5	NA	once	CASSLTRGLAETQYF	TGTGCCAGCAGCTTAACGAGGGGGCTAGCGGAGACCCAGTACTTC
TRBV28	TRBJ2-7	TRBD1	NA	CASSSPTGTYEQYF	TGTGCCAGCAGTTCGCCGACAGGGACCTACGAGCAGTACTTC
TRBV7-9	TRBJ2-1	NA	NA	CASSLVGTYNEQFF	TGTGCCAGCAGCTTAGTGGGCACCTACAATGAGCAGTTCTTC
TRBV27	TRBJ2-7	TRBD1	NA	CASKLGQGRSRDDEQYF	TGTGCCAGCAAACTGGGACAGGGGCGAAGTCGGGACGACGAGCAGTACTTC
TRBV18	TRBJ2-1	TRBD2	NA	CASSRVAGGLSRGNEQFF	TGTGCCAGCTCTCGAGTTGCGGGAGGACTCTCGCGGGGTAATGAGCAGTTCTTC
TRBV11-2	TRBJ2-1	TRBD2	NA	CASSPGLAGERNEQFF	TGTGCCAGCAGCCCAGGACTAGCGGGAGAGCGGAATGAGCAGTTCTTC
TRBV7-2	TRBJ2-7	TRBD1	NA	CASSRFVGQGWSEQYF	TGTGCCAGCAGCCGTTTTGTGGGACAGGGTTGGAGCGAGCAGTACTTC
TRBV9	TRBJ1-4	NA	NA	CASSLQDSTNEKLFF	TGTGCCAGCAGTCTACAGGATTCAACTAATGAAAAACTGTTTTTT
TRBV30	TRBJ2-1	NA	NA	CAWGDGARDEQFF	TGTGCCTGGGGAGACGGGGCACGGGATGAGCAGTTCTTC
TRBV7-9	TRBJ2-4	NA	NA	CASSPPGMKNIQYF	TGTGCCAGCAGCCCGCCAGGGATGAAAAACATTCAGTACTTC
TRBV18	TRBJ2-7	TRBD2	NA	CASSPQSGNGYEQYF	TGTGCCAGCTCACCCCAAAGCGGGAATGGCTACGAGCAGTACTTC
TRBV21-1	TRBJ2-2	NA	few	CASSKEIGISNTGELFF	TGTGCCAGCAGCAAGGAAATAGGTATTTCGAACACCGGGGAGCTGTTTTTT
TRBV9	TRBJ2-7	NA	NA	CASSVATGSEQYF	TGTGCCAGCAGCGTAGCTACCGGGAGCGAGCAGTACTTC
TRBV19	TRBJ2-2	NA	NA	CASSIQGSRTGELFF	TGTGCCAGTAGTATCCAAGGGAGTAGGACCGGGGAGCTGTTTTTT
TRBV5-6	TRBJ2-1	TRBD2	NA	CASSQMTSGSFTEQFF	TGTGCCAGCAGCCAAATGACTAGCGGGAGCTTTACTGAGCAGTTCTTC
TRBV5-8	TRBJ2-4	TRBD1	NA	CASSFRDRHVQYF	TGTGCCAGCAGCTTCCGGGACAGGCACGTTCAGTACTTC
TRBV6-5	TRBJ1-5	TRBD1	NA	CASSGQGGMQPQHF	TGTGCCAGCAGTGGACAGGGAGGTATGCAGCCCCAGCATTTT
TRBV4-1	TRBJ2-2	NA	NA	CASSQDQVMNGELFF	TGCGCCAGCAGCCAAGATCAAGTTATGAACGGGGAGCTGTTTTTT
TRBV5-1	TRBJ2-3	NA	NA	CASSLRERRSGGTQYF	TGCGCCAGCAGCCTCAGGGAACGTAGAAGCGGAGGAACGCAGTATTTT
TRBV5-6	TRBJ2-5	NA	NA	CASSFPGGQETQYF	TGTGCCAGCAGCTTCCCAGGGGGGCAGGAGACCCAGTACTTC
TRBV19	TRBJ2-2	NA	NA	CASRGVNTGELFF	TGTGCCTCTCGAGGGGTAAACACCGGGGAGCTGTTTTTT
TRBV5-1	TRBJ2-5	NA	NA	CASSLAGGGETQYF	TGCGCCAGCAGCTTGGCTGGTGGGGGAGAGACCCAGTACTTC
TRBV5-5	TRBJ2-3	NA	NA	CASSLGGNTDTQYF	TGTGCCAGCAGCTTGGGCGGGAACACAGATACGCAGTATTTT
TRBV5-6	TRBJ1-1	TRBD1	NA	CASSRQGVRAEAFF	TGTGCCAGCAGCCGTCAGGGGGTCAGGGCTGAAGCTTTCTTT
TRBV11-2	TRBJ2-1	NA	NA	CASSLASGQFF	TGTGCCAGCAGCTTAGCGAGCGGGCAGTTCTTC
TRBV4-1	TRBJ1-1	TRBD1	once	CASSQGQGENTEAFF	TGCGCCAGCAGTCAGGGCCAGGGGGAGAACACTGAAGCTTTCTTT
TRBV5-4	TRBJ2-3	TRBD1	NA	CASSRYGTGMTDTQYF	TGTGCCAGCAGCCGATACGGGACAGGGATGACAGATACGCAGTATTTT
TRBV6-5	TRBJ2-3	NA	NA	CASSSRGVVADTQYF	TGTGCCAGCAGTTCCAGGGGAGTGGTCGCAGATACGCAGTATTTT
TRBV7-2	TRBJ2-7	TRBD1	NA	CASSVDRGYDEQYF	TGTGCCAGCAGCGTTGACAGGGGGTACGACGAGCAGTACTTC
TRBV4-1	TRBJ2-1	TRBD1	NA	CASSQDRDRGFSYNEQFF	TGCGCCAGCAGCCAAGATAGGGACAGGGGGTTCTCCTACAATGAGCAGTTCTTC
TRBV18	TRBJ2-2	NA	NA	CASSLAGGVINTGELFF	TGTGCCAGCTCACTCGCTGGAGGAGTTATTAACACCGGGGAGCTGTTTTTT
TRBV7-9	TRBJ2-5	TRBD1	once	CASSFSDRGETQYF	TGTGCCAGCAGCTTCTCAGACAGGGGGGAGACCCAGTACTTC
TRBV5-5	TRBJ2-5	NA	NA	CASSLDGQETQYF	TGTGCCAGCAGCTTGGACGGTCAAGAGACCCAGTACTTC
TRBV11-2	TRBJ2-1	NA	NA	CASSLVIGSNHEQFF	TGTGCCAGCAGCTTAGTTATCGGTAGTAACCATGAGCAGTTCTTC
TRBV4-3	TRBJ2-2	NA	NA	CASSQDNNRRLNTGELFF	TGCGCCAGCAGCCAAGATAATAACAGGAGATTGAACACCGGGGAGCTGTTTTTT
TRBV9	TRBJ2-2	TRBD1	NA	CASSVSKIGQGDTGELFF	TGTGCCAGCAGCGTTTCCAAAATCGGACAGGGTGACACCGGGGAGCTGTTTTTT
TRBV28	TRBJ1-5	NA	NA	CASRSGQMGQPQHF	TGTGCCAGCAGATCCGGACAGATGGGTCAGCCCCAGCATTTT
TRBV19	TRBJ1-1	TRBD1	NA	CASSVDRENTEAFF	TGTGCCAGTAGTGTGGACAGGGAGAACACTGAAGCTTTCTTT